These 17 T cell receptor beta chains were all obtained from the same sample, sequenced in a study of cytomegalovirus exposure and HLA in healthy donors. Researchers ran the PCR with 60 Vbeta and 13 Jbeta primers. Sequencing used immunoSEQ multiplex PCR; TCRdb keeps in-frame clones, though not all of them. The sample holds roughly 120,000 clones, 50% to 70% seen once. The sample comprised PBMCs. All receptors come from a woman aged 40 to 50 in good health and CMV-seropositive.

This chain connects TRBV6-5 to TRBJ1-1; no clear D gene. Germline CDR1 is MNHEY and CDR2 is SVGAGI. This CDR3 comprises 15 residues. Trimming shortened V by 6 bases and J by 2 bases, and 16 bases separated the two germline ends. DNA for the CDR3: TGTGCCAGCAGGCCTTACCTAACAGATAACACTGAAGCTTTCTTT. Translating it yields CASRPYLTDNTEAFF.

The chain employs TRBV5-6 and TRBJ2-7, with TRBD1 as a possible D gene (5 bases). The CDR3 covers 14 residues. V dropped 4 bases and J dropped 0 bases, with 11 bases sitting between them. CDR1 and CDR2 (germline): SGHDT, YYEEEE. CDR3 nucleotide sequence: TGTGCCAGCAGCCCGATAGGGGACTCCTACGAGCAGTACTTC. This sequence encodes CASSPIGDSYEQYF.

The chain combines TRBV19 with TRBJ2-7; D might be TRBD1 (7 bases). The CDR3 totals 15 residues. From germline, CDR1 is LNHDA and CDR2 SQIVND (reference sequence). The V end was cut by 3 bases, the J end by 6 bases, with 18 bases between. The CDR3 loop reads CASSIGQGGVVEQYF. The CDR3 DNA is TGTGCCAGTAGTATTGGCCAGGGGGGCGTCGTCGAGCAGTACTTC. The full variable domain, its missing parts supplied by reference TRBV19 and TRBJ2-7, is DGGITQSPKYLFRKEGQNVTLSCEQNLNHDAMYWYRQDPGQGLRLIYYSQIVNDFQKGDIAEGYSVSREKKESFPLTVTSAQKNPTAFYLCASSIGQGGVVEQYFGPGTRLTVT.

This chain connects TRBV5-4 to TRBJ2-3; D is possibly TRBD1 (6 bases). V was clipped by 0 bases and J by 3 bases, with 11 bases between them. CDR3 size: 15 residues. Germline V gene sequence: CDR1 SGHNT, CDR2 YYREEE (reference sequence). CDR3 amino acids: CASSLDGGGTDTQYF. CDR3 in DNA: TGTGCCAGCAGCTTGGATGGGGGCGGGACAGATACGCAGTATTTT.

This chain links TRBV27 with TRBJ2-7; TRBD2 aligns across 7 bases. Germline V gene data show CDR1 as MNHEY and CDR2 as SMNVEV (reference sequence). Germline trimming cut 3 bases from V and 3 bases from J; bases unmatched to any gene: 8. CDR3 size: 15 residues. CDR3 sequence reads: CASSFTASGYYEQYF. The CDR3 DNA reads TGTGCCAGCAGTTTTACGGCTAGCGGATACTACGAGCAGTACTTC.

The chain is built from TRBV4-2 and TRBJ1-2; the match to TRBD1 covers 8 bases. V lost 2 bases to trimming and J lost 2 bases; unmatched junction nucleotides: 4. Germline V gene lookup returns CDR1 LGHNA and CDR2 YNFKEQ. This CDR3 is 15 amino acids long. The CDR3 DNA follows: TGTGCCAGCAGCCAACGGCCAGGGGGCAACTATGGCTACACCTTC. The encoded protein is CASSQRPGGNYGYTF.

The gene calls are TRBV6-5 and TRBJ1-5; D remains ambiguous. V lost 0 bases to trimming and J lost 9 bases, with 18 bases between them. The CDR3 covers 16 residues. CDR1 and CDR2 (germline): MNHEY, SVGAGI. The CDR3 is CASSYSSDPGETPQHF. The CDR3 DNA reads TGTGCCAGCAGTTACTCGAGCGACCCGGGAGAGACGCCCCAGCATTTT.

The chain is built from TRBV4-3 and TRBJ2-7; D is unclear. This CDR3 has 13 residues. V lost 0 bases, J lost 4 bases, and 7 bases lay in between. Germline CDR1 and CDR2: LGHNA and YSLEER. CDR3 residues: CASSQEVRYEQYF. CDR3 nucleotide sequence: TGCGCCAGCAGCCAAGAGGTGAGATACGAGCAGTACTTC.

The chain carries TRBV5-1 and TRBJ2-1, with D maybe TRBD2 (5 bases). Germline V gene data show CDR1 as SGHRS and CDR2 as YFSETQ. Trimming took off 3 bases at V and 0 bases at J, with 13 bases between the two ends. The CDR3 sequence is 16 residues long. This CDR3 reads CASSSVDSSSYNEQFF. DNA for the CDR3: TGCGCCAGCAGCTCCGTGGACTCCAGCTCCTACAATGAGCAGTTCTTC.

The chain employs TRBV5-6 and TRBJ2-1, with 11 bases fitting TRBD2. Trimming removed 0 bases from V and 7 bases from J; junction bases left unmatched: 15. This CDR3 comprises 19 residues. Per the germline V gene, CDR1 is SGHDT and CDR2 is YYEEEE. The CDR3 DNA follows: TGTGCCAGCAGCTTGGCGGGTGGGGCTAGCGGGAGGTTTTTGAATGAGCAGTTCTTC. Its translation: CASSLAGGASGRFLNEQFF.

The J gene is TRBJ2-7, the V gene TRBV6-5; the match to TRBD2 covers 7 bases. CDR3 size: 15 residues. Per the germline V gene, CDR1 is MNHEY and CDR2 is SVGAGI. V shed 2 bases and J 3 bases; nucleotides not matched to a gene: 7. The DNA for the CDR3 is TGTGCCAGCAGTTACGTGGGAGGGTTTTTCTACGAGCAGTACTTC. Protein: CASSYVGGFFYEQYF.

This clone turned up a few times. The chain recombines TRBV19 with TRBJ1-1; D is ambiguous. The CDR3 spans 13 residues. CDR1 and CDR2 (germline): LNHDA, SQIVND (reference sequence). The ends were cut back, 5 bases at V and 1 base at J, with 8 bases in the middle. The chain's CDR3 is CASSGVENTEAFF. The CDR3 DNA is TGTGCCAGTAGTGGAGTAGAGAACACTGAAGCTTTCTTT.

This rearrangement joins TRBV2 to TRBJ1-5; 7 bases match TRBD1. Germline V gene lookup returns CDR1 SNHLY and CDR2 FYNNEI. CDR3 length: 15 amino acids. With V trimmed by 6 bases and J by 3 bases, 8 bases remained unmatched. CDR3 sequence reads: CASSGRDRLNQPQHF. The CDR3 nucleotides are TGTGCCAGCAGCGGCCGGGACAGACTCAATCAGCCCCAGCATTTT.

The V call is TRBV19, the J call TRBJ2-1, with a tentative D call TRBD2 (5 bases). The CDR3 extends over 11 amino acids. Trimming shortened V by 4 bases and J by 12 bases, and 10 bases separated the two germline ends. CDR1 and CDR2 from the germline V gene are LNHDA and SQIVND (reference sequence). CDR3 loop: CASSRGQWQFF. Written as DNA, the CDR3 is TGTGCCAGTAGTAGAGGGCAGTGGCAGTTCTTC.

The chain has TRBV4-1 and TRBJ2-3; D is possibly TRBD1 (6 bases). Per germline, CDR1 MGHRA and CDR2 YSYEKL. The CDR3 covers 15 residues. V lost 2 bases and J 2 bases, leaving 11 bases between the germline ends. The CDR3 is CASSQHRDNTDTQYF. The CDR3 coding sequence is TGCGCCAGCAGCCAACACCGGGACAACACAGATACGCAGTATTTT.

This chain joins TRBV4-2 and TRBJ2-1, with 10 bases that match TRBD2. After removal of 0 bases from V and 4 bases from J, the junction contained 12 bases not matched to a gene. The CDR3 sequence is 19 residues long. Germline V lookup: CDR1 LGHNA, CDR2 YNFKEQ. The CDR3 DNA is TGTGCCAGCAGCCAAGATCCAGCGGGAGGGGGAGTCTCATACAATGAGCAGTTCTTC. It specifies CASSQDPAGGGVSYNEQFF.

CDR3 nucleotides: TGTGCCAGCAGCTCCTTAAGGGACAGGGGGCAAGGCTACACCTTC. Its protein product is CASSSLRDRGQGYTF. V gene TRBV7-2 combines with J gene TRBJ1-2; TRBD1 matches at 12 bases. With 4 bases clipped from V and 8 bases from J, the junction kept 8 bases outside the gene matches. Germline lookup yields CDR1 SGHTA and CDR2 FQGNSA. The CDR3 sequence is 15 residues long.